The rows below give T cell receptor beta chains drawn from one sample of a study of response to subunit inactivated influenza vaccine. TCRdb passed the RT-PCR reads through MiXCR, listing each CDR3 protein once. Of 500,000 or so distinct CDR3 sequences detected, more than 15% appear once; the ten largest clones hold less than 4%. This specimen consisted of CD4+ T cells sorted from PBMCs, obtained less than 30 months after vaccination. These receptors all come from a man between 50 and 75 years old who received an inactivated influenza vaccine. Each CDR3 is given with its conserved first and last residue. The D gene is left open where the match is weak. Expanded clones are given a class, and other clones once, few, many or no size at all.

d_call: .
clone_size: few
v_call: TRBV6-1
j_call: TRBJ1-5
cdr3_nt: TGTGCCAGCAGAGGTTATTCGTTTAATCAGCCCCAACATTTT
cdr3_aa: CASRGYSFNQPQHF

d_call: .
clone_size: many
v_call: TRBV28
j_call: TRBJ2-1
cdr3_nt: TGTGCCAGCAGCCCAATCGGTCGGGGTCTTAATGAGCAGTTCTTC
cdr3_aa: CASSPIGRGLNEQFF

d_call: TRBD1
clone_size: many
v_call: TRBV7-8
j_call: TRBJ1-2
cdr3_nt: TGTGCCAGCAGCCAGGACAGGAACTATGGCTACACCTTC
cdr3_aa: CASSQDRNYGYTF

d_call: .
clone_size: few
v_call: TRBV20-1
j_call: TRBJ2-7
cdr3_nt: TGCAGTGCCAGGCCGGCAAGCTCCTACGAGCAGTACTTC
cdr3_aa: CSARPASSYEQYF

d_call: .
clone_size: .
v_call: TRBV3-1
j_call: TRBJ2-1
cdr3_nt: TGTGCCAGCAGCCAGATACACAATGAGCAGTTCTTC
cdr3_aa: CASSQIHNEQFF

d_call: .
clone_size: .
v_call: TRBV14
j_call: TRBJ2-2
cdr3_nt: TGTGCCAGCAGCCAGGGCGCCACAAGTGGCGGGGAGCTGTTTTTT
cdr3_aa: CASSQGATSGGELFF

d_call: .
clone_size: .
v_call: TRBV4-2
j_call: TRBJ2-5
cdr3_nt: TGTGCCAGCAGCCAAGATCAAGGGAAAGAGACCCAGTACTTC
cdr3_aa: CASSQDQGKETQYF

d_call: .
clone_size: .
v_call: TRBV10-3
j_call: TRBJ2-1
cdr3_nt: TGTGCCATCAGTGAGCAGTACAATGAGCAGTTCTTC
cdr3_aa: CAISEQYNEQFF

d_call: .
clone_size: many
v_call: TRBV3-1
j_call: TRBJ2-7
cdr3_nt: TGTGCCAGCAGCCAAGGGCTTACCTCCTACGAGCAGTACTTC
cdr3_aa: CASSQGLTSYEQYF

d_call: TRBD1
clone_size: few
v_call: TRBV12-3/TRBV12-4
j_call: TRBJ2-1
cdr3_nt: TGTGCCAGCATCATACAGGGGAAGGACGAGCAGTTCTTC
cdr3_aa: CASIIQGKDEQFF

d_call: .
clone_size: few
v_call: TRBV7-2
j_call: TRBJ2-7
cdr3_nt: TGTGCCAGCAGCTCTTCTGAGTTAGGGGCGAGCGAGCAGTACTTC
cdr3_aa: CASSSSELGASEQYF

d_call: .
clone_size: few
v_call: TRBV4-3
j_call: TRBJ1-5
cdr3_nt: TGCGCCAGCAGCCAAGATTGGGGCCCAGGGAGGCCCCAGCATTTT
cdr3_aa: CASSQDWGPGRPQHF

d_call: TRBD2
clone_size: many
v_call: TRBV29-1
j_call: TRBJ2-1
cdr3_nt: TGCAGCGACAGCGGGGGCTCCTACAATGAGCAGTTCTTC
cdr3_aa: CSDSGGSYNEQFF

d_call: TRBD2
clone_size: few
v_call: TRBV7-9
j_call: TRBJ2-1
cdr3_nt: TGTGCCAGCAGCTTAGCTAGCGGGAGGGCTGAATACAATGAGCAGTTCTTC
cdr3_aa: CASSLASGRAEYNEQFF

d_call: TRBD2
clone_size: few
v_call: TRBV20-1
j_call: TRBJ2-7
cdr3_nt: TGCAGTGGAAAGGAGGGAGCGGGAGTTGGATACGAGCAGTACTTC
cdr3_aa: CSGKEGAGVGYEQYF

d_call: .
clone_size: .
v_call: TRBV2
j_call: TRBJ1-2
cdr3_nt: TGTGCCAGCATCATAGGGAGGGGCGATGGCGGCTACACCTTC
cdr3_aa: CASIIGRGDGGYTF

d_call: TRBD2
clone_size: .
v_call: TRBV19
j_call: TRBJ2-2
cdr3_nt: TGTGCCACCAGACTAGCGGGGAGAAACACCGGGGAGCTGTTTTTT
cdr3_aa: CATRLAGRNTGELFF

d_call: .
clone_size: few
v_call: TRBV18
j_call: TRBJ1-5
cdr3_nt: TGTGCCAGCTCACCACTATCGCCGGGCGGCAAAAGCAATCAGCCCCAGCATTTT
cdr3_aa: CASSPLSPGGKSNQPQHF

d_call: TRBD2
clone_size: few
v_call: TRBV20-1
j_call: TRBJ2-1
cdr3_nt: TGCAGTGCTAGAGTGGGGGGGACTAGCGGTTACAATGAGCAGTTCTTC
cdr3_aa: CSARVGGTSGYNEQFF

d_call: .
clone_size: .
v_call: TRBV6-1
j_call: TRBJ2-3
cdr3_nt: TGTGCCAGCAGGGACCGCACAGATACGCAGTATTTT
cdr3_aa: CASRDRTDTQYF

d_call: .
clone_size: .
v_call: TRBV5-5
j_call: TRBJ2-7
cdr3_nt: TGTGCCAGCAGCTTGGGCGGGTGGAGCTCCTACGAGCAGTACTTC
cdr3_aa: CASSLGGWSSYEQYF

d_call: .
clone_size: .
v_call: TRBV20-1
j_call: TRBJ1-1
cdr3_nt: TGCAGTGCTCTCGCCCCAGGGACGAACACTGAAGCTTTCTTT
cdr3_aa: CSALAPGTNTEAFF

d_call: TRBD1
clone_size: .
v_call: TRBV5-1
j_call: TRBJ2-1
cdr3_nt: TGCGCCAGCAGCTTGGAGGGACAGGGCAAGCAGTTCTTC
cdr3_aa: CASSLEGQGKQFF

d_call: .
clone_size: .
v_call: TRBV20-1
j_call: TRBJ2-6
cdr3_nt: TGCAGTGCCCTATATCCAGGGGCTGGGGCCAACGTCCTGACTTTC
cdr3_aa: CSALYPGAGANVLTF

d_call: .
clone_size: few
v_call: TRBV7-9
j_call: TRBJ2-7
cdr3_nt: TGTGCCAGCAGCCCCGGTTCTGGCGGTAACTACGAGCAGTACTTC
cdr3_aa: CASSPGSGGNYEQYF

d_call: TRBD2
clone_size: many
v_call: TRBV11-2
j_call: TRBJ2-2
cdr3_nt: TGTGCCAGCAGCTTAGTCACGCTAGCGGGGGCGAACACCGGGGAGCTGTTTTTT
cdr3_aa: CASSLVTLAGANTGELFF

d_call: TRBD2
clone_size: many
v_call: TRBV11-2
j_call: TRBJ2-5
cdr3_nt: TGTGCCAGCAGCTTAGATCATCTAGCGGGCCAAGAGACCCAGTACTTC
cdr3_aa: CASSLDHLAGQETQYF

d_call: .
clone_size: few
v_call: TRBV7-2
j_call: TRBJ1-2
cdr3_nt: TGTGCCAGCAGCCAAGGAAGCCCCTTCAGGACTAACTATGGCTACACCTTC
cdr3_aa: CASSQGSPFRTNYGYTF

d_call: TRBD2
clone_size: .
v_call: TRBV4-2
j_call: TRBJ2-7
cdr3_nt: TGTGCCAGCGGGAGTGCGGGGGTCGGTCTGCAGTACTTC
cdr3_aa: CASGSAGVGLQYF

d_call: .
clone_size: few
v_call: TRBV10-3
j_call: TRBJ1-6
cdr3_nt: TGTGCCATCAGTGAGTCGGGGATTACCCGGGCCTCTCTCCACTTT
cdr3_aa: CAISESGITRASLHF

d_call: .
clone_size: .
v_call: TRBV2
j_call: TRBJ1-1
cdr3_nt: TGTGCCAGCAGTGAAAGTGGGCGGGGCAGGAAAGCTTTCTTT
cdr3_aa: CASSESGRGRKAFF

d_call: TRBD2
clone_size: .
v_call: TRBV20-1
j_call: TRBJ2-1
cdr3_nt: TGCAGTGCTAGACTTAGCGGGAGTTTTGGTGAGCAGTTCTTC
cdr3_aa: CSARLSGSFGEQFF

d_call: TRBD2
clone_size: .
v_call: TRBV5-1
j_call: TRBJ2-3
cdr3_nt: TGCGCCAGCAGCTTGGACCCTACTAGCGGGAGGGCAGATACGCAGTATTTT
cdr3_aa: CASSLDPTSGRADTQYF

d_call: TRBD1
clone_size: few
v_call: TRBV12-3/TRBV12-4
j_call: TRBJ2-5
cdr3_nt: TGTGCCAGCAGTTTAGTACAGGGGTGGGAGACCCAGTACTTC
cdr3_aa: CASSLVQGWETQYF

d_call: .
clone_size: .
v_call: TRBV12-3/TRBV12-4
j_call: TRBJ2-2
cdr3_nt: TGTGCCAGCAGTCCTCTTAGGGTATCGAACACCGGGGAGCTGTTTTTT
cdr3_aa: CASSPLRVSNTGELFF

d_call: .
clone_size: few
v_call: TRBV12-3/TRBV12-4
j_call: TRBJ2-1
cdr3_nt: TGTGCCAGCAGTTTAACGGGGACGCTTCTGTACAATGAGCAGTTCTTC
cdr3_aa: CASSLTGTLLYNEQFF

d_call: TRBD2
clone_size: .
v_call: TRBV20-1
j_call: TRBJ2-1
cdr3_nt: TGCAGTGCTCAAGGGACTAGCGGGAGTGGAAATGAGCAGTTCTTC
cdr3_aa: CSAQGTSGSGNEQFF

d_call: .
clone_size: .
v_call: TRBV5-1
j_call: TRBJ2-7
cdr3_nt: TGCGCCAGCAGCTTGGCCGCGAAGGCCTACGAGCAGTACTTC
cdr3_aa: CASSLAAKAYEQYF